This TCR beta chain derives from a study of CD4 and CD8 cells across lung adenocarcinoma regions. One entry per CDR3 protein results from TCRdb running MiXCR on the PCR reads. The sample consists of under 10,000 distinct CDR3 sequences, around 51% of them appearing once. V shed 1 base, J shed 5 bases, and the junction held 3 bases outside the gene matches. The germline V gene encodes CDR1 SGHTA and CDR2 FQGNSA. The CDR3 contains 15 residues. This receptor was obtained from a male donor with lung adenocarcinoma. The CD4 and CD8 labels of this study may be unreliable. This chain uses TRBV7-2 with TRBJ2-7; 12 bases match TRBD2. Material for sequencing was CD4+ T cells from the margin of a lung tumor. As DNA, the CDR3 is TGTGCCAGCAGCTTAGGGACTAGCGGGATCAACGAGCAGTACTTC. Amino acid sequence: CASSLGTSGINEQYF.